The clone carrying this T cell receptor (beta chain) was recorded a few times. This sample was taken from a study of T cells in localized non-small cell lung cancer. Looked up from germline, CDR1 is MNHGY and CDR2 is SAAAGT. The CDR3 is 16 residues long. The V and J ends lost 7 bases and 0 bases respectively, with 16 bases between them. The method was immunoSEQ multiplex PCR; TCRdb's version includes in-frame clones alone and lacks a portion of them. The sample has around 9,800 clones; about 44% are singletons. The sample here was lymph node tissue, taken before any cancer treatment. The receptor's source is a woman aged 40-69 years with stage I lung adenocarcinoma. The chain is built from TRBV6-8 and TRBJ2-1; D perhaps matches TRBD2 (5 bases). Here the CDR3 DNA reads TGTGCCAGCACCGCTTTCCGGGAAAACTCCTACAATGAGCAGTTCTTC. This gives the protein CASTAFRENSYNEQFF.